A selection of T cell receptor beta chains follows, all from one sample in a study of blood T cell repertoires in COVID-19. Sequencing was performed with immunoSEQ multiplex PCR; in TCRdb, only in-frame clones are kept and a portion is missing. The sample includes 150,000 or so clones, roughly 90% of them seen just once. Sequencing was carried out using peripheral blood. Receptors were obtained from a man in his thirties or forties with COVID-19, enrolled during active disease. CDR3s include the opening cysteine and the closing phenylalanine or tryptophan. A D gene is named only where the DNA matches it firmly. Clone sizes are given selectively: once, few, many, or a class where the clone is expanded.

TRBV10-3,.,TRBJ1-2,TRBD1,15,TGTGCCATCAGTGAGACGGGACAGGGGAGCAATGGCTACACCTTC,CAISETGQGSNGYTF
TRBV24-1,.,TRBJ2-1,.,13,TGTGCCACCAGTGAACTTTATGGCAATGAGCAGTTCTTC,CATSELYGNEQFF
TRBV5-6,.,TRBJ1-2,.,13,TGTGCCAGCAGCTTGAAAAGCGGAGGTGGCTACACCTTC,CASSLKSGGGYTF
TRBV18,once,TRBJ1-1,TRBD1,16,TGTGCCAGCTCACCCCGGACCAGGACAGGGTACACTGAAGCTTTCTTT,CASSPRTRTGYTEAFF
TRBV11-2,.,TRBJ1-1,.,13,TGTGCCAGCAGCTCTGACAGGAACACTGAAGCTTTCTTT,CASSSDRNTEAFF
TRBV4-1,.,TRBJ2-7,TRBD1,17,TGCGCCAGCAGCCAAGCCGGGACAGGGGGAAACTCCTACGAGCAGTACTTC,CASSQAGTGGNSYEQYF
TRBV19,.,TRBJ1-5,TRBD1,14,TGTGCCAGTAGTGCGGACAGGGGGCGTCAGCCCCAGCATTTT,CASSADRGRQPQHF
TRBV7-2,.,TRBJ2-1,TRBD2,15,TGTGCCAGCAGCTTAGCGTCGGGAGGGTACAATGAGCAGTTCTTC,CASSLASGGYNEQFF
TRBV18,.,TRBJ1-2,TRBD1,15,TGTGCCAGTGGTGGGACAGGGTTTGTCGGCTATGGCTACACCTTC,CASGGTGFVGYGYTF
TRBV29-1,.,TRBJ2-7,TRBD2,14,TGCAGCGTTGAGTCTAGCGGGAGTGTAGGCGAGCAGTACTTC,CSVESSGSVGEQYF
TRBV3-1/TRBV3-2,once,TRBJ2-1,TRBD2,18,TGTGCCAGCAGCCAAGATGGCCTAGCGGGGGGGCCATACAATGAGCAGTTCTTC,CASSQDGLAGGPYNEQFF
TRBV15,.,TRBJ1-2,.,16,TGTGCCACCAGCAGGGGCCTTATAGGGGGACACCCTAACTACACCTTC,CATSRGLIGGHPNYTF
TRBV7-8,.,TRBJ2-1,.,14,TGTGCCAGCAGCTTAGGGAGGTTGTACAATGAGCAGTTCTTC,CASSLGRLYNEQFF
TRBV30,.,TRBJ2-2,.,15,TGTGCCTGGAGTGGTCCCAGGATAAACACCGGGGAGCTGTTTTTT,CAWSGPRINTGELFF
TRBV11-3,.,TRBJ2-1,.,15,TGTGCCAGCAGCTTAAGGGGAGGGGGTCACAATGAGCAGTTCTTC,CASSLRGGGHNEQFF
TRBV29-1,.,TRBJ1-1,.,15,TGCAGCGTTGAAGATTGGAAGGGGGTGAACACTGAAGCTTTCTTT,CSVEDWKGVNTEAFF
TRBV7-2,.,TRBJ2-5,TRBD2,15,TGTGCCAGCAGCCTGAGCGGGGGGGCCAGAGAGACCCAGTACTTC,CASSLSGGARETQYF
TRBV11-1,.,TRBJ2-1,.,16,TGTGCCAGCAGCTTTTGGGAGTCGGGGTCGTTCGATGAGCAGTTCTTC,CASSFWESGSFDEQFF
TRBV28,.,TRBJ1-1,TRBD1,12,TGTGCCAGCTTAACAGGGGGCGCTGAAGCTTTCTTT,CASLTGGAEAFF
TRBV3-1/TRBV3-2,once,TRBJ2-1,TRBD2,16,TGTGCCAGCAGCCAAATACTAGCGGGAGGTTACAATGAGCAGTTCTTC,CASSQILAGGYNEQFF
TRBV7-2,.,TRBJ2-5,.,13,TGTGCCAGCTGCCAGGACAGCCAAGAGACCCAGTACTTC,CASCQDSQETQYF
TRBV4-3,.,TRBJ1-6,.,15,TGCGCCAGCAGCCAAGATCCGTACAGAAATTCACCCCTCCACTTT,CASSQDPYRNSPLHF
TRBV6-6,.,TRBJ1-5,.,15,TGTGCCAGCAGTTACTCTTCCGTGGGGGCTCAGCCCCAGCATTTT,CASSYSSVGAQPQHF
TRBV27,.,TRBJ1-2,.,15,TGTGCCAGCAGTCCCATTCAGGGTTTGGGATATGGCTACACCTTC,CASSPIQGLGYGYTF